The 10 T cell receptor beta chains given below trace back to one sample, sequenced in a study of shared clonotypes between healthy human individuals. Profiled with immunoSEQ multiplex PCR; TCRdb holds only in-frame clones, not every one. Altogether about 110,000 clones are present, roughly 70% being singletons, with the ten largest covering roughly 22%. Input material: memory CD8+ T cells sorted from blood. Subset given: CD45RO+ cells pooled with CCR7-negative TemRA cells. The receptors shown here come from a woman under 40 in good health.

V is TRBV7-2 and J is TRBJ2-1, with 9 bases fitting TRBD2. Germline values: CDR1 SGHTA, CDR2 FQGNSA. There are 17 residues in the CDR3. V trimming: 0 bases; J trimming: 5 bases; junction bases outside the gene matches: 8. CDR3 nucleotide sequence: TGTGCCAGCAGCTTAGCCCCCGGGACTAGCATCGACAATGAGCAGTTCTTC. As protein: CASSLAPGTSIDNEQFF.

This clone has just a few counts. This chain's CDR3 is CASSLGADTGELFF. The CDR3 bases are TGTGCCAGCAGCCTCGGGGCGGACACCGGGGAGCTGTTTTTT. The chain is built from TRBV27 and TRBJ2-2; the D gene could be TRBD1 or TRBD2 (5 bases each). In germline, CDR1 is MNHEY, CDR2 SMNVEV (reference sequence). The CDR3 contains 14 residues. Deletions cut 6 bases from V and 3 bases from J, with 11 bases between.

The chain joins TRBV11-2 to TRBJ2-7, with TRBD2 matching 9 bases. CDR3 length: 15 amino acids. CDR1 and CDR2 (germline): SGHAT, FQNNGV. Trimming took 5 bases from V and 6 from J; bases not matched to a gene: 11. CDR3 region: CASSKGRLAGVEQYF. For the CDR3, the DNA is TGTGCCAGCAGCAAAGGGCGTTTAGCGGGAGTCGAGCAGTACTTC.

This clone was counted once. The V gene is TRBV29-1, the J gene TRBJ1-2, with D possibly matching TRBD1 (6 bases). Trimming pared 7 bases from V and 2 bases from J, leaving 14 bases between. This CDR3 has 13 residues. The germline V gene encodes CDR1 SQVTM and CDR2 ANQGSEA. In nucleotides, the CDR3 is TGCAGCGCCTCGACTGGACAGAACTATGGCTACACCTTC. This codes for CSASTGQNYGYTF.

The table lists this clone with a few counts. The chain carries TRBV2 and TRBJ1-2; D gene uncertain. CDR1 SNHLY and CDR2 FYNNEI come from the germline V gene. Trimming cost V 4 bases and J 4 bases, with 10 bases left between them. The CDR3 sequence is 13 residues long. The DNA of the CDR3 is TGTGCCAGCAGTGGGTTTGGGATCTATGGCTACACCTTC. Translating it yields CASSGFGIYGYTF.

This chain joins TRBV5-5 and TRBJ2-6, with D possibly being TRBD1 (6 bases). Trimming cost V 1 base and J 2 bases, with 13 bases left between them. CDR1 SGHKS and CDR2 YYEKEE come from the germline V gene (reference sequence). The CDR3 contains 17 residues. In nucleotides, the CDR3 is TGTGCCAGCAGCTTGCATACAGGGTGGGCTGGGGCCAACGTCCTGACTTTC. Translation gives CASSLHTGWAGANVLTF.

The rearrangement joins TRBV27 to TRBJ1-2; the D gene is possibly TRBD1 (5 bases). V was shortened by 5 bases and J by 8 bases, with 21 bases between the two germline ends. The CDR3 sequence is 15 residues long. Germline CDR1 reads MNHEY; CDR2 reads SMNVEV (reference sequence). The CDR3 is CASSPTPAGLRGYTF. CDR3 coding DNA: TGTGCCAGCAGTCCTACCCCCGCAGGGCTGAGGGGCTACACCTTC.

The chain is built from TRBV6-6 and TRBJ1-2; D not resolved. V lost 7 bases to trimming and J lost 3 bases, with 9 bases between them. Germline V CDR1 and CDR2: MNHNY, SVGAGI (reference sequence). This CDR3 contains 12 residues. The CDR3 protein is CASIGWDYGYTF. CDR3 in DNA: TGTGCCAGCATCGGCTGGGACTATGGCTACACCTTC.

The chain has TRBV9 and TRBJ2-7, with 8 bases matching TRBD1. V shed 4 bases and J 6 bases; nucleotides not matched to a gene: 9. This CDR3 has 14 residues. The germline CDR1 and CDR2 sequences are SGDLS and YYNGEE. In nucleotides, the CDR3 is TGTGCCAGCAGCCGAGGACAGGGACGGCGCGAGCAGTACTTC. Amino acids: CASSRGQGRREQYF.

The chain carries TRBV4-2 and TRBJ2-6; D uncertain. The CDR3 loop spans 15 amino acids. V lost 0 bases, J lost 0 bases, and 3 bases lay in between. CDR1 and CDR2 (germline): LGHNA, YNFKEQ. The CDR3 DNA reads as TGTGCCAGCAGCCAAGACAACTCTGGGGCCAACGTCCTGACTTTC. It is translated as CASSQDNSGANVLTF.